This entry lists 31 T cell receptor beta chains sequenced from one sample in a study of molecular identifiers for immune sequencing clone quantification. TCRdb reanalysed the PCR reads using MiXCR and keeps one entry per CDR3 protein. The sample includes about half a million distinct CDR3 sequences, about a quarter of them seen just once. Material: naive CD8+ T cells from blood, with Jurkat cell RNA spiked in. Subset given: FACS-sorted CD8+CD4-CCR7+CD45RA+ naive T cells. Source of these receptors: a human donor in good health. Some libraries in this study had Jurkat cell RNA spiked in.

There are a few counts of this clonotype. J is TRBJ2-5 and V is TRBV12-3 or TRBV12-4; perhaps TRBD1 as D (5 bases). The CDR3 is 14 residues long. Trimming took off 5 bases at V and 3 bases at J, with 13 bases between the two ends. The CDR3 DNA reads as TGTGCCAGCAGTGCCACAGGTTTAGAAGAGACCCAGTACTTC. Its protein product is CASSATGLEETQYF.

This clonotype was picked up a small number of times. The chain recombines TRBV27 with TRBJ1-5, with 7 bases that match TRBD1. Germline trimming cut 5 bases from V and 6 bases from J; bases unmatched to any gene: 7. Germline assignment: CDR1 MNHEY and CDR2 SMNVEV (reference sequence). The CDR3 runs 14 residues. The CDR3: CASSGQGGGQPQHF. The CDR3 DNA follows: TGTGCCAGCAGTGGCCAGGGGGGGGGTCAGCCCCAGCATTTT.

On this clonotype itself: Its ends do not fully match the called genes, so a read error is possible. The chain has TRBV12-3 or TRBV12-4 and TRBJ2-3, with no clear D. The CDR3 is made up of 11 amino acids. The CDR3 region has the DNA TGTGCCAGCAGCGTCGCAGATACGCAGTGTTTT. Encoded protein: CASSVADTQCF.

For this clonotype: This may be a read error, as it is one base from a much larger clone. In nucleotides, the CDR3 is TGTGCCAGCAGTTTGGAAGGGGGAAGCACAGGTACGCAGTATTTT. Amino acid sequence: CASSLEGGSTGTQYF. The V call is TRBV12-3 or TRBV12-4, the J call TRBJ2-3, with D possibly TRBD1 on 6 matching bases. The CDR3 consists of 15 residues.

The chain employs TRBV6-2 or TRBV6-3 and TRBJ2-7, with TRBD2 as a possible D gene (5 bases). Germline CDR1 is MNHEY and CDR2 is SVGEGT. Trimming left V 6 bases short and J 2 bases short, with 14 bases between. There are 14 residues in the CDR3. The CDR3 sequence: CASSSTRATYEQYF. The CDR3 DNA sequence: TGTGCCAGCAGCTCAACTAGGGCCACCTACGAGCAGTACTTC.

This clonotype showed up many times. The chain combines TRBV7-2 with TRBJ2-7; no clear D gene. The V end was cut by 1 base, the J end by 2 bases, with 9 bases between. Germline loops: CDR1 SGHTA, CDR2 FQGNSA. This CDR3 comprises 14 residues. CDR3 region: CASSLVGPTYEQYF. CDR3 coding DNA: TGTGCCAGCAGCTTAGTAGGTCCGACCTACGAGCAGTACTTC.

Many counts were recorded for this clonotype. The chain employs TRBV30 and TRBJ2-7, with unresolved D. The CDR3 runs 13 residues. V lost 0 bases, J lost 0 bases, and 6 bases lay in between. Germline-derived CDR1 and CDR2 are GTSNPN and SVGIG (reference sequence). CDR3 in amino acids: CAWSVLSSYEQYF. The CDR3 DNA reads TGTGCCTGGAGTGTATTGAGCTCCTACGAGCAGTACTTC.

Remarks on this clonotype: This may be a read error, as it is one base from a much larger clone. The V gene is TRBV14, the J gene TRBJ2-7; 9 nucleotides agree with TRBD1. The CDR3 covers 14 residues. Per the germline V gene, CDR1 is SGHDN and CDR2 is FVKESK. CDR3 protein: CASSRTGDSYEQCF. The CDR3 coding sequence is TGTGCCAGCAGCCGGACAGGGGACTCCTACGAGCAGTGCTTC.

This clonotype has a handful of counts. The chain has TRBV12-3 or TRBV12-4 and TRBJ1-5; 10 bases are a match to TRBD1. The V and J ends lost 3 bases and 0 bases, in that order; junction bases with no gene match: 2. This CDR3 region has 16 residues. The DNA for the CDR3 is TGTGCCAGCAGTTTTCGGACAGGGGGTAGCAATCAGCCCCAGCATTTT. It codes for CASSFRTGGSNQPQHF.

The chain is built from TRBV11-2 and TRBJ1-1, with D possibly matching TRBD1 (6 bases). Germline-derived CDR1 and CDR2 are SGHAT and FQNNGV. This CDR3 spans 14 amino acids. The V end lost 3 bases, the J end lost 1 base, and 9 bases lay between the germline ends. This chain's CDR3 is CASSLGASNTEAFF. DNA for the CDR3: TGTGCCAGCAGCTTGGGGGCATCGAACACTGAAGCTTTCTTT. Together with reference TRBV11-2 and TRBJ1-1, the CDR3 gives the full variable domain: EAGVAQSPRYKIIEKRQSVAFWCNPISGHATLYWYQQILGQGPKLLIQFQNNGVVDDSQLPKDRFSAERLKGVDSTLKIQPAKLEDSAVYLCASSLGASNTEAFFGQGTRLTVV.

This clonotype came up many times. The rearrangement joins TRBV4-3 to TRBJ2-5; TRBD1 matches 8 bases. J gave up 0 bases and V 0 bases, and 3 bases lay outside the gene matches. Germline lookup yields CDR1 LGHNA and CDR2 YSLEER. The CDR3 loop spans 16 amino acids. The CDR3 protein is CASSQDMTGDQETQYF. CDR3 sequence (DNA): TGCGCCAGCAGCCAAGATATGACAGGGGACCAAGAGACCCAGTACTTC.

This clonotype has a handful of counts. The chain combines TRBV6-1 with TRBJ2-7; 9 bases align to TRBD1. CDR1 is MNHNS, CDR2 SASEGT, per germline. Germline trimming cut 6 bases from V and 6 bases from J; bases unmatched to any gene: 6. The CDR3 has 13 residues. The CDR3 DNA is TGTGCCAGCAGGGGGACAGGGTTTCCCGAGCAGTACTTC. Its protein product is CASRGTGFPEQYF.

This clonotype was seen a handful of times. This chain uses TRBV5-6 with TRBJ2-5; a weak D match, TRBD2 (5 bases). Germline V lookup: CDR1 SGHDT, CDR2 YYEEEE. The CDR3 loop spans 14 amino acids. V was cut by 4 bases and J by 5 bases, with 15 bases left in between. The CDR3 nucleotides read TGTGCCAGCAGCCCCGGAATAGCGATCGAGACCCAGTACTTC. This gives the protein CASSPGIAIETQYF.

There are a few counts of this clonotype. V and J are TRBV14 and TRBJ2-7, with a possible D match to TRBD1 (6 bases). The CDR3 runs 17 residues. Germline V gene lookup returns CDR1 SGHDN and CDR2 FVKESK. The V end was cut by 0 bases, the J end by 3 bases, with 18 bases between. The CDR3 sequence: CASSQDLGQGNYYEQYF. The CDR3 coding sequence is TGTGCCAGCAGCCAAGATCTTGGTCAGGGGAACTACTACGAGCAGTACTTC.

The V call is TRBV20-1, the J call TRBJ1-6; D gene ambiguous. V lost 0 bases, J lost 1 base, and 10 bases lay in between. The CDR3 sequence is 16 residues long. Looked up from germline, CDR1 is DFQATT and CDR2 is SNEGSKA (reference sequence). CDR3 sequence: CSARELGLSYNSPLHF. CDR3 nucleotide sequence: TGCAGTGCTAGAGAATTAGGGTTATCCTATAATTCACCCCTCCACTTT.

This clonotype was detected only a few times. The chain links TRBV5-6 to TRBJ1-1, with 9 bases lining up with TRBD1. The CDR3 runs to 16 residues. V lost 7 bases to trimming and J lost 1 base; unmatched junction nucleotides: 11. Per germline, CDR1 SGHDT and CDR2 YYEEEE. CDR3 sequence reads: CASCPPGTGKNTEAFF. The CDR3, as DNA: TGTGCCAGCTGCCCTCCCGGGACAGGGAAGAACACTGAAGCTTTCTTT.

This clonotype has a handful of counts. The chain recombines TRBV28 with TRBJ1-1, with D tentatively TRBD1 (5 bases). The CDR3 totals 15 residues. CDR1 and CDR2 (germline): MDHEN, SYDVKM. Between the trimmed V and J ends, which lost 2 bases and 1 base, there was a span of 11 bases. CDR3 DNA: TGTGCCAGCAGTTTACAGTACGGGGCGAACACTGAAGCTTTCTTT. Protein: CASSLQYGANTEAFF. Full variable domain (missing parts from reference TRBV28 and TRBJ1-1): DVKVTQSSRYLVKRTGEKVFLECVQDMDHENMFWYRQDPGLGLRLIYFSYDVKMKEKGDIPEGYSVSREKKERFSLILESASTNQTSMYLCASSLQYGANTEAFFGQGTRLTVV.

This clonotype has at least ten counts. The CDR3 reads CASSPRTSGSYEQYF. DNA of the CDR3: TGTGCCAGCAGCCCAAGGACTAGCGGGAGTTACGAGCAGTACTTC. The chain couples TRBV13 to TRBJ2-7; 13 bases are shared with TRBD2. Germline trimming cut 5 bases from V and 4 bases from J; bases unmatched to any gene: 5. The CDR3 has 15 residues. CDR1 PRHDT and CDR2 FYEKMQ come from the germline V gene (reference sequence).

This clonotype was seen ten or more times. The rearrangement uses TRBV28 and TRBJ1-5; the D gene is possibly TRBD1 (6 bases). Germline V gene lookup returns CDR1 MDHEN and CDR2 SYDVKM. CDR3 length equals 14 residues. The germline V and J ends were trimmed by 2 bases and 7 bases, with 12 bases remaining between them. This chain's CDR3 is CASSLGTGIQPQHF. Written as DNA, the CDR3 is TGTGCCAGCAGTTTAGGAACAGGGATCCAGCCCCAGCATTTT.

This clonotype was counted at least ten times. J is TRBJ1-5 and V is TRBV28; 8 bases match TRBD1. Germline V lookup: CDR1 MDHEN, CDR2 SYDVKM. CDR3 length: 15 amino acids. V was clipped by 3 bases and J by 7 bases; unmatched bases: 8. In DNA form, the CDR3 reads TGTGCCAGCAGTTTCCCGGGGACAGGCTTACAGCCCCAGCATTTT. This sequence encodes CASSFPGTGLQPQHF.

DNA for the CDR3: TGCGCCAGCAGTGATGGGGCAGGGGAGCAGTTCTTC. Residues: CASSDGAGEQFF. The chain carries TRBV4-3 and TRBJ2-1, with a possible D match to TRBD1 (5 bases). The ends were cut back, 6 bases at V and 10 bases at J, with 13 bases in the middle. The germline V gene encodes CDR1 LGHNA and CDR2 YSLEER. The CDR3 has 12 residues.

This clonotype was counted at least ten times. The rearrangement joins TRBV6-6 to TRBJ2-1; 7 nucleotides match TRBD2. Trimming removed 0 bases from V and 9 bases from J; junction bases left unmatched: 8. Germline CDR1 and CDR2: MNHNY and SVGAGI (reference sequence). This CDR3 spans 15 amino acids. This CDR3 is CASSYSMSGLPEQFF. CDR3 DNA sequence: TGTGCCAGCAGTTACTCGATGTCGGGACTACCTGAGCAGTTCTTC.

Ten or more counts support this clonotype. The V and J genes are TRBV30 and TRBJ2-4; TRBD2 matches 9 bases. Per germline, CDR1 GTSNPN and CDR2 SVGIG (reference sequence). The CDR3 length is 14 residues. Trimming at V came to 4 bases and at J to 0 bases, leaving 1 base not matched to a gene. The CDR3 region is CAWTSGIAKNIQYF. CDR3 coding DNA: TGTGCCTGGACTAGCGGGATAGCCAAAAACATTCAGTACTTC.

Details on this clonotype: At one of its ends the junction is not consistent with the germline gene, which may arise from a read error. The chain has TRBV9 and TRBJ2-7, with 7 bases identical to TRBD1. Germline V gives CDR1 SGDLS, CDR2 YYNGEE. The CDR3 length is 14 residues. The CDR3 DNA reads TGTGCCGGCAGCAGCGACAGGGACGGGTACGAGCAGTACTTC. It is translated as CAGSSDRDGYEQYF. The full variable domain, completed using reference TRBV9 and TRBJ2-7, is DSGVTQTPKHLITATGQRVTLRCSPRSGDLSVYWYQQSLDQGLQFLIQYYNGEERAKGNILERFSAQQFPDLHSELNLSSLELGDSALYFCAGSSDRDGYEQYFGPGTRLTVT.

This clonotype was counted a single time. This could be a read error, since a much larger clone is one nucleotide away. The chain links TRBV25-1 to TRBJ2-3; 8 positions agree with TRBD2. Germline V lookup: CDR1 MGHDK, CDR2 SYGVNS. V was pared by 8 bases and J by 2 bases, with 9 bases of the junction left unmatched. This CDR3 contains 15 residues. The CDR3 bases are TGTGCCAGCGGTGCTCTAGCGGGTTCCACAGATACGCAGTATTTT. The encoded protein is CASGALAGSTDTQYF.

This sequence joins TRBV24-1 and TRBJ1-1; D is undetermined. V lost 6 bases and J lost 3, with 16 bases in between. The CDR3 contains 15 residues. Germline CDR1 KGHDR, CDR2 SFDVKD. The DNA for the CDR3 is TGTGCCACCAGTAGCAGTGGGTTTGGGGACACTGAAGCTTTCTTT. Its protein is CATSSSGFGDTEAFF.

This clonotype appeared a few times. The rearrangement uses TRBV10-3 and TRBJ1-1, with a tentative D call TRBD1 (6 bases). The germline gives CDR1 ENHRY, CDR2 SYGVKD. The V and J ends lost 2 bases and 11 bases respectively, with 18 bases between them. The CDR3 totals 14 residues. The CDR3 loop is CAISETGASAWAFF. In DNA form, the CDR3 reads TGTGCCATCAGTGAGACGGGGGCCTCAGCTTGGGCTTTCTTT.

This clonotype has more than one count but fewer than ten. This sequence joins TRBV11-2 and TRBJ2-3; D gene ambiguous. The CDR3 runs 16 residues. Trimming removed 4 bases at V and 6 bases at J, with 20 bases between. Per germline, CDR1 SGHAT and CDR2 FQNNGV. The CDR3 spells CASSSGPGLFLDTQYF. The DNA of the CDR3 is TGTGCCAGCAGCTCAGGACCCGGGCTTTTTTTGGATACGCAGTATTTT.

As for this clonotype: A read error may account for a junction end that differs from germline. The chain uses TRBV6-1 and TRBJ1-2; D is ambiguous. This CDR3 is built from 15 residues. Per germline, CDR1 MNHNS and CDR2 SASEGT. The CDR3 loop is CASSELGGPYYGYPF. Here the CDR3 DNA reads TGTGCCAGCAGTGAATTAGGAGGACCGTACTATGGCTACCCCTTC.

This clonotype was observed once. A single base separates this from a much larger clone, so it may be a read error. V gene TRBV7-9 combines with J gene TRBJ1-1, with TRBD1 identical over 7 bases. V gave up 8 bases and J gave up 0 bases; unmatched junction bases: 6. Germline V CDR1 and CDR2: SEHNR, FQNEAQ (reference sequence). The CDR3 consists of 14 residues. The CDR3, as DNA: TGTGCCAGCTACAGGGGAGTGCTGAACACTGAAGCTTTCTTT. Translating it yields CASYRGVLNTEAFF.

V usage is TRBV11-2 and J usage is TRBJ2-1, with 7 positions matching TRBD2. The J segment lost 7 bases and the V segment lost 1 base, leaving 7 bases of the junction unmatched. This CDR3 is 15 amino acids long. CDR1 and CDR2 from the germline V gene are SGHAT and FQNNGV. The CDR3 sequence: CASSLVGGSGNEQFF. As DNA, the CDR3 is TGTGCCAGCAGCTTAGTCGGCGGGAGTGGTAATGAGCAGTTCTTC.